These T cell receptor beta chains were read from a single sample in a study of T cell repertoires in cytomegalovirus infection. TCRdb re-analysed the reads in MiXCR, keeping a single row per CDR3 protein. The sample records hundreds of thousands of distinct CDR3 sequences, around 10% being singletons. Sequences were obtained from PBMCs. These TCRs come from a human donor in good health (CMV status not recorded). Some clones in this sample may be carry-over from other donors' samples. Both conserved end residues are part of each CDR3. The order of the fields is D gene, J gene, V gene, clone size, CDR3 DNA, CDR3 protein. D genes are given only for firm matches. Only part of the rows carry a size: once, few, many, or a class if the clone is expanded.

>.|TRBJ2-1|TRBV11-3|many
TGTGCCAGCAGCTTAGATCCAGAGGTCAATGAGCAGTTCTTC
CASSLDPEVNEQFF
>.|TRBJ1-3|TRBV2|few
TGTGCCAGCAGTATTGACGCGTACTCTGGAAACACCATATATTTT
CASSIDAYSGNTIYF
>TRBD1|TRBJ1-2|TRBV27|many
TGTGCCACCCTACCTCTGGACAGGACCTATGGCTACACCTTC
CATLPLDRTYGYTF
>TRBD2|TRBJ2-2|TRBV5-1|few
TGCGCCAGCAGCTTACTAGCGGGAGGCCCAACCGGGGAGCTGTTTTTT
CASSLLAGGPTGELFF
>TRBD1|TRBJ2-7|TRBV19|many
TGTGCCAGCGCCGGGACAGGAGAGGGTCCTTACGAGCAGTACTTC
CASAGTGEGPYEQYF
>.|TRBJ1-1|TRBV28|many
TGTGCCAGCAGTACCACAGGACAGAACACTGAAGCTTTCTTT
CASSTTGQNTEAFF
>TRBD1|TRBJ2-1|TRBV19|many
TGTGCCAGTAGTCCTTGGACAGGGAACAATGAGCAGTTCTTC
CASSPWTGNNEQFF
>.|TRBJ2-1|TRBV19|.
TGTGCCAGTAGTATAGACGGCAGGGGCAATGAGCAGTTCTTC
CASSIDGRGNEQFF
>TRBD1|TRBJ2-1|TRBV5-3|few
TGTGCCAGAAGCTTGGCCAAAGGGGGCAGGAGGTCCTACAATGAGCAGTTCTTC
CARSLAKGGRRSYNEQFF
>TRBD2|TRBJ2-7|TRBV28|few
TGTGCCAGCAGCACTATACTAGCGGGAGAAGCCCACGAGCAGTACTTC
CASSTILAGEAHEQYF
>.|TRBJ1-6|TRBV3-1|.
TGTGCCAGCAGCCAAGATATTAACCTTGGGAATTCACCCCTCCACTTT
CASSQDINLGNSPLHF
>.|TRBJ2-1|TRBV9|.
TGTGCCAGCAGCGTAGAGGAGGTGTGGAATGAGCAGTTCTTC
CASSVEEVWNEQFF
>.|TRBJ2-1|TRBV7-9|many
TGTGCCAGCAGCACGATACAGAGTTCGGCAAATGAGCAGTTCTTC
CASSTIQSSANEQFF
>TRBD2|TRBJ2-1|TRBV20-1|.
TGCAGTGCTAGCACTAGCGGAGACAAGCAGTTCTTC
CSASTSGDKQFF
>TRBD2|TRBJ2-1|TRBV5-1|many
TGCGCCAGCAGCTTGGCCCCGGCGGGAGACGATGAGCAGTTCTTC
CASSLAPAGDDEQFF
>TRBD1|TRBJ1-4|TRBV7-9|few
TGTGCCAGCAGCTCTACAGGGGAGGTCGATGAAAAACTGTTTTTT
CASSSTGEVDEKLFF
>TRBD1|TRBJ2-2|TRBV12-3/TRBV12-4|.
TGTGCCAGCAGCCACAGACAGGGGGCGGGCACCGGGGAGCTGTTTTTT
CASSHRQGAGTGELFF
>.|TRBJ2-3|TRBV12-3/TRBV12-4|many
TGTGCCAGCAGTTTGGGGGGGGGGCGAGATACGCAGTATTTT
CASSLGGGRDTQYF
>.|TRBJ1-2|TRBV19|many
TGTGCCAGTAGTATTTCAGAGGCAGGGGCCGGTGGCTACACCTTC
CASSISEAGAGGYTF
>TRBD1|TRBJ1-2|TRBV7-2|many
TGTGCCAGCAGCTCAATACAGGGGAGTGGTGGCTACACCTTC
CASSSIQGSGGYTF
>.|TRBJ1-1|TRBV18|.
TGTGCCAGCTCTCCGGACGGGGATGAAGCTTTCTTT
CASSPDGDEAFF
>.|TRBJ1-2|TRBV25-1|many
TGTGCCAGCTTTGGGATAGGTGCGAAAAGGAACTATGGCTACACCTTC
CASFGIGAKRNYGYTF